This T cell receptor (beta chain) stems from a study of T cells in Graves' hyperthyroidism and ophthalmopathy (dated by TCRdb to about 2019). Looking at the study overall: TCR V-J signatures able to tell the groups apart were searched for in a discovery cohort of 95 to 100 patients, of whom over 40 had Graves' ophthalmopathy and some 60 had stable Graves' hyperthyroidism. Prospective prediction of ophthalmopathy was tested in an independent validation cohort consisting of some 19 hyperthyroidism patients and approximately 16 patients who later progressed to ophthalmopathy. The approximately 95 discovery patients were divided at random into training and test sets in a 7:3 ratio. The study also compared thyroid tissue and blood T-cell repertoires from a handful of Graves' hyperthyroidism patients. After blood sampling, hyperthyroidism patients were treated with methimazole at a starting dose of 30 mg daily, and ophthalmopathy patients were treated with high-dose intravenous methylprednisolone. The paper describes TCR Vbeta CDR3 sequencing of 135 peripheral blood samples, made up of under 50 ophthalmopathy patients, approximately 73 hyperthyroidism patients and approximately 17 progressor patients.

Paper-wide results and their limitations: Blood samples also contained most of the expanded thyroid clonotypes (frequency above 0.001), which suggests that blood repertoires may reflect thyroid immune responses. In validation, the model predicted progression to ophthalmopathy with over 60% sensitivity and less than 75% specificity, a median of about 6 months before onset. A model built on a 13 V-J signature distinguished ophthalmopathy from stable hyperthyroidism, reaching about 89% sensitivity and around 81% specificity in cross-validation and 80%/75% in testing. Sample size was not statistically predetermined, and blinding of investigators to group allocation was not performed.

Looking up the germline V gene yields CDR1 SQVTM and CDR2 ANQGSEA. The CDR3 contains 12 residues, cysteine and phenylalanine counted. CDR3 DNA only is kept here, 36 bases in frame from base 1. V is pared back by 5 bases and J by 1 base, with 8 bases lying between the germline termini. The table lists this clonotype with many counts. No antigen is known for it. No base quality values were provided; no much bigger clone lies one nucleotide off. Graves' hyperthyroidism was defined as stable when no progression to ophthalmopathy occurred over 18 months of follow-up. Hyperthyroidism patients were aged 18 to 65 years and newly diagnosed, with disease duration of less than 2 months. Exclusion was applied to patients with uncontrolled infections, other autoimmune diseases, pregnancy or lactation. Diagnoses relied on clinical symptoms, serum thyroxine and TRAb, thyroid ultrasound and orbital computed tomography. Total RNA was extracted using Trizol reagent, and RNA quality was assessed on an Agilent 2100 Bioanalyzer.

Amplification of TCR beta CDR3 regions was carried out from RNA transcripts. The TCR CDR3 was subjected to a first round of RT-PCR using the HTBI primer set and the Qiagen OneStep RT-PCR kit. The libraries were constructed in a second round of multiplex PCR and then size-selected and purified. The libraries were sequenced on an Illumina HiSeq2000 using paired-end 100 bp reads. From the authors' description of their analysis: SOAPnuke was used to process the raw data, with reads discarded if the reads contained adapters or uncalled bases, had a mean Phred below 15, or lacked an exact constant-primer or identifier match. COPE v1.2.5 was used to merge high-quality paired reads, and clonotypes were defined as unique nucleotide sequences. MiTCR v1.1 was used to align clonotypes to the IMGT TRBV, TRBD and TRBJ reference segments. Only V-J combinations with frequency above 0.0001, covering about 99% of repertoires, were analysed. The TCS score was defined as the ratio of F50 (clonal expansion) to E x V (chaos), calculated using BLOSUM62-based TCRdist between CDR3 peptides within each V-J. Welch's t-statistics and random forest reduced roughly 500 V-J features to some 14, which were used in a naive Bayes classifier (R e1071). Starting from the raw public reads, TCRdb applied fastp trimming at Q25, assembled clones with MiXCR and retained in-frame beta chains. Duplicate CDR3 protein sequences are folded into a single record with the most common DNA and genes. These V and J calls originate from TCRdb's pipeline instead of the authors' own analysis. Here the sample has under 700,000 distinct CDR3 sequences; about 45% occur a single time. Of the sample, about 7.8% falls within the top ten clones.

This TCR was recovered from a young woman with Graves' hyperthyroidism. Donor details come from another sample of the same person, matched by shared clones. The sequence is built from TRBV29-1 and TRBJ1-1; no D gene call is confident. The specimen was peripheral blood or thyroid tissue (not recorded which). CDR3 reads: CSVPHGNTEAFF. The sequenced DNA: TGCAGCGTTCCCCACGGGAACACTGAAGCTTTCTTT.